Included here is one T cell receptor (beta chain) sequence, with context. The entry originates in a study of blood T cell repertoires in COVID-19. For the study at large: Sites in the United States, Italy and Spain provided acute and convalescent COVID-19 samples. In each case, the material was cDNA or gDNA derived from T cells, B-cell-depleted T cells, or PBMCs.

Per the study methods: By means of reference gene primer amplification, nucleated cell counts were estimated. Profiled with immunoSEQ multiplex PCR; TCRdb holds only in-frame clones, not every one. V, J and clone size were drawn from that table, and D and trimming were deduced from the DNA. The sample shows under 150,000 clones, roughly 86% of them seen only once. CDR3 length: 14 residues. The ends were cut back, 0 bases at V and 7 bases at J, with 12 bases in the middle. Germline V gene lookup returns CDR1 SGHTA and CDR2 FQGNSA. Sequenced material: peripheral blood. The source is a human donor in a cohort sampled during active COVID-19. The chain couples TRBV7-2 to TRBJ1-2; tentatively, D is TRBD1 (5 bases). In DNA, the CDR3 is TGTGCCAGCAGCTTAGCCGGACGGGGGTTTGGCTACACCTTC. Translating gives CASSLAGRGFGYTF.